This T cell receptor (beta chain) was found in a study of blood T cell repertoires in COVID-19. About the study: COVID-19 samples from acute and convalescent phases originated in the United States, Italy and Spain. PBMCs, B-cell-depleted T cells, or T cells provided the cDNA or gDNA that made up the material.

Trimming took 0 bases from V and 4 from J, leaving 9 bases between them. CDR1 and CDR2 from the germline V gene are MGHRA and YSYEKL. The CDR3 runs 14 residues. The table came from immunoSEQ multiplex PCR; TCRdb's copy has only in-frame clones and leaves some out. The sample shows around 400,000 clones, 83% of them seen only once. Enrolled through a virtual design, the participants were between about 18 and 100 years of age and came from some 25 US areas. Donors in Cohort 3 who had recovered were those with two negative PCRs, healthcare professional clearance, or resolution of their symptoms. The sample was PBMCs or T cells enriched from blood (not recorded which). This clonotype was obtained from a woman between 50 and 59 years old who had recovered from COVID-19. The chain links TRBV4-1 to TRBJ1-1; no firm D call. The CDR3 spells CASSQDGFVTEAFF. In nucleotides, the CDR3 is TGCGCCAGCAGCCAAGACGGTTTCGTCACTGAAGCTTTCTTT.